Below, 20 T cell receptor beta chains from the same sample are listed, as sequenced in a study of cytomegalovirus exposure and HLA in healthy donors. The PCR used 60 Vbeta and 13 Jbeta primers. Profiled with immunoSEQ multiplex PCR; TCRdb holds only in-frame clones, not every one. The repertoire holds about 160,000 clones, with 80% to 90% as singletons. Sequencing used PBMCs. The origin of the receptors is a man aged 50-59 years in good health and CMV-seropositive.

This chain links TRBV6-5 with TRBJ1-2; D gene ambiguous. The length of the CDR3 is 14 residues. V was shortened by 6 bases and J by 4 bases, with 15 bases between the two germline ends. The germline gives CDR1 MNHEY, CDR2 SVGAGI. This CDR3 is CASRLGWSGYGYTF. In DNA, the CDR3 is TGTGCCAGCAGACTCGGTTGGTCGGGCTATGGCTACACCTTC.

V and J are TRBV28 and TRBJ2-3, with 11 bases aligning to TRBD2. Unmatched junction bases numbered 17, after V lost 4 bases and J lost 8 bases. The CDR3 spans 18 residues. In germline, CDR1 is MDHEN, CDR2 SYDVKM. The CDR3 loop reads CASSSVDSGRAGEGTQYF. The DNA of the CDR3 is TGTGCCAGCAGTTCGGTCGATAGCGGGAGGGCAGGAGAGGGTACGCAGTATTTT. The full variable domain, completed using reference TRBV28 and TRBJ2-3, is DVKVTQSSRYLVKRTGEKVFLECVQDMDHENMFWYRQDPGLGLRLIYFSYDVKMKEKGDIPEGYSVSREKKERFSLILESASTNQTSMYLCASSSVDSGRAGEGTQYFGPGTRLTVL.

The chain is built from TRBV7-2 and TRBJ2-7, with 7 bases lining up with TRBD1. This CDR3 spans 14 amino acids. With V trimmed by 1 base and J by 4 bases, 4 bases remained unmatched. Germline V gives CDR1 SGHTA, CDR2 FQGNSA. This chain's CDR3 is CASSLGQGGYEQYF. For the CDR3, the DNA is TGTGCCAGCAGCTTAGGACAGGGTGGGTACGAGCAGTACTTC.

V usage is TRBV10-3 and J usage is TRBJ1-2; TRBD1 agrees at 9 bases. The J segment lost 6 bases and the V segment lost 5 bases, leaving 4 bases of the junction unmatched. CDR3 length: 13 residues. Germline V gives CDR1 ENHRY, CDR2 SYGVKD. CDR3 region: CAISPGTGHGYTF. CDR3 bases: TGTGCCATCAGTCCCGGGACAGGGCATGGCTACACCTTC.

The V gene is TRBV5-4, the J gene TRBJ2-5, with D possibly TRBD2 on 6 matching bases. The V gene lost 4 bases and the J gene lost 5 bases, with 15 bases spanning the gap. The germline V gene has CDR1 SGHNT and CDR2 YYREEE (reference sequence). The CDR3 runs 14 residues. CDR3 sequence: CASSIKLAGETQYF. CDR3 DNA: TGTGCCAGCAGCATTAAACTAGCAGGCGAGACCCAGTACTTC.

The rearrangement links TRBV11-2 to TRBJ1-4, with 7 bases identical to TRBD1. Germline-derived CDR1 and CDR2 are SGHAT and FQNNGV. V was clipped by 5 bases and J by 12 bases; unmatched bases: 9. This CDR3 comprises 13 residues. CDR3 sequence: CASSPLKGGELFF. CDR3 sequence (DNA): TGTGCCAGCAGCCCTCTGAAAGGGGGCGAACTGTTTTTT.

V is TRBV5-1 and J is TRBJ2-3; no clear D. The germline V gene has CDR1 SGHRS and CDR2 YFSETQ. Trimming shortened V by 1 base and J by 0 bases, and 6 bases separated the two germline ends. The CDR3 extends over 14 amino acids. The chain's CDR3 is CASSLTVSTDTQYF. The CDR3 DNA is TGCGCCAGCAGCTTGACGGTCAGCACAGATACGCAGTATTTT. Complete variable domain (other parts from reference TRBV5-1 and TRBJ2-3): KAGVTQTPRYLIKTRGQQVTLSCSPISGHRSVSWYQQTPGQGLQFLFEYFSETQRNKGNFPGRFSGRQFSNSRSEMNVSTLELGDSALYLCASSLTVSTDTQYFGPGTRLTVL.

This clone is classed as medium-sized. Other nucleotide sequences from this sample produce the same CDR3. The V call is TRBV9, the J call TRBJ1-1; D is uncertain. This CDR3 region has 15 residues. V gave up 4 bases and J gave up 0 bases, with 13 bases separating them. Germline loops: CDR1 SGDLS, CDR2 YYNGEE. The CDR3, as DNA: TGTGCCAGCAGCAGACGGGGAGAGTTGAACACTGAAGCTTTCTTT. Protein sequence: CASSRRGELNTEAFF.

The gene calls are TRBV18 and TRBJ1-4; 8 bases are a match to TRBD1. Germline loops: CDR1 KGHSH, CDR2 LQKENI. Trimming took 1 base from V and 1 from J; bases not matched to a gene: 5. The CDR3 totals 17 residues. The CDR3 coding sequence is TGTGCCAGCTCACCACTACAGGGGGTTGGAACTAATGAAAAACTGTTTTTT. It yields the protein CASSPLQGVGTNEKLFF.

This chain connects TRBV28 to TRBJ2-1; a possible D gene is TRBD1 (5 bases). The ends were cut back, 7 bases at V and 4 bases at J, with 5 bases in the middle. This CDR3 comprises 11 residues. Germline V gene sequence: CDR1 MDHEN, CDR2 SYDVKM. Here the CDR3 DNA reads TGTGCCAGCAAGGGGTACAATGAGCAGTTCTTC. It is translated as CASKGYNEQFF.

This chain links TRBV29-1 with TRBJ1-2, with D maybe TRBD1 (5 bases). The V and J ends lost 6 bases and 4 bases respectively, with 15 bases between them. In germline, CDR1 is SQVTM, CDR2 ANQGSEA. The CDR3 has 13 residues. In DNA, the CDR3 is TGCAGCGTCACGGGTCAGGGTTCCTATGGCTACACCTTC. It specifies CSVTGQGSYGYTF. Full variable domain (missing parts from reference TRBV29-1 and TRBJ1-2): SAVISQKPSRDICQRGTSLTIQCQVDSQVTMMFWYRQQPGQSLTLIATANQGSEATYESGFVIDKFPISRPNLTFSTLTVSNMSPEDSSIYLCSVTGQGSYGYTFGSGTRLTVV.

This clone appeared a single time. The chain is built from TRBV19 and TRBJ2-7; D ambiguous. V was clipped by 3 bases and J by 2 bases, with 11 bases between them. Germline CDR1 reads LNHDA; CDR2 reads SQIVND (reference sequence). The CDR3 runs to 14 residues. The CDR3 bases are TGTGCCAGTAGTATCCAGGCCAAAACCTACGAGCAGTACTTC. Translated: CASSIQAKTYEQYF.

The chain combines TRBV29-1 with TRBJ2-7; TRBD2 aligns across 7 bases. J was trimmed by 0 bases and V by 6 bases; bases with no gene match: 5. CDR3 size: 13 residues. The germline V gene encodes CDR1 SQVTM and CDR2 ANQGSEA. The CDR3, as DNA: TGCAGCGTGAGAGCGGGAATCTCCTACGAGCAGTACTTC. It translates to CSVRAGISYEQYF.

The rearrangement joins TRBV6-1 to TRBJ2-7; 9 positions match TRBD1. CDR3 length: 15 residues. The germline gives CDR1 MNHNS, CDR2 SASEGT. Trimming cost V 4 bases and J 3 bases; bases outside gene matches: 7. The CDR3 DNA reads as TGTGCCAGCAGTGTGGATGGGACAGGGATCTACGAGCAGTACTTC. Its translation is CASSVDGTGIYEQYF.

This chain uses TRBV5-4 with TRBJ1-2; D gene uncertain. The germline V gene has CDR1 SGHNT and CDR2 YYREEE (reference sequence). The V gene lost 0 bases and the J gene lost 4 bases, with 7 bases spanning the gap. CDR3 length: 13 residues. The CDR3 loop reads CASSLAEVYGYTF. CDR3 in DNA: TGTGCCAGCAGCTTGGCCGAGGTCTATGGCTACACCTTC.

The chain is built from TRBV2 and TRBJ2-5; 9 bases map to TRBD2. V was pared by 5 bases and J by 10 bases, with 20 bases of the junction left unmatched. The CDR3 spans 17 residues. Per germline, CDR1 SNHLY and CDR2 FYNNEI. The CDR3 DNA reads as TGTGCCAGCAGTACTCCGGGACTAGCTTCAATTCTTTTGAGCCAGTACTTC. As protein: CASSTPGLASILLSQYF.

This clone was found a few times. V and J are TRBV9 and TRBJ2-1, with 9 bases lining up with TRBD2. The CDR3 is 15 residues long. Germline CDR1 SGDLS, CDR2 YYNGEE. The V segment lost 4 bases and the J segment 3 bases; nucleotides outside the gene matches: 5. This chain's CDR3 is CASSLSGSVYNEQFF. The CDR3 nucleotides are TGTGCCAGCAGCCTTAGCGGGAGCGTCTACAATGAGCAGTTCTTC. Supplemented by reference TRBV9 and TRBJ2-1, the full variable domain reads DSGVTQTPKHLITATGQRVTLRCSPRSGDLSVYWYQQSLDQGLQFLIQYYNGEERAKGNILERFSAQQFPDLHSELNLSSLELGDSALYFCASSLSGSVYNEQFFGPGTRLTVL.

The genes are TRBV25-1 and TRBJ2-7, with 14 nucleotides matching TRBD2. Germline V CDR1 and CDR2: MGHDK, SYGVNS. This CDR3 is built from 14 residues. V dropped 7 bases and J dropped 4; count of bases not matched to a gene: 3. The CDR3 sequence is CASKGLAGVYEQYF. In DNA form, the CDR3 reads TGTGCCAGCAAGGGACTAGCGGGAGTTTACGAGCAGTACTTC.

The J gene is TRBJ1-4, the V gene TRBV7-9; possibly TRBD1 for D (5 bases). This CDR3 contains 12 residues. Germline loops: CDR1 SEHNR, CDR2 FQNEAQ (reference sequence). The V gene lost 5 bases and the J gene lost 7 bases, with 8 bases spanning the gap. CDR3 residues: CASSRQSEKLFF. CDR3 DNA sequence: TGTGCCAGCAGCCGACAGTCTGAAAAACTGTTTTTT.

This clone was seen once. The rearrangement uses TRBV9 and TRBJ2-3; 7 bases fit TRBD2. The ends lost 7 bases at V and 4 bases at J; junction bases unmatched: 12. Germline V gives CDR1 SGDLS, CDR2 YYNGEE. The CDR3 is made up of 15 amino acids. As DNA, the CDR3 is TGTGCCAGCGGAGGGGTTGCGGGGGTCGCAGATACGCAGTATTTT. This gives the protein CASGGVAGVADTQYF.